Listed below are T cell receptor beta chains from one sample, sequenced in a study of Ad26.COV2.S vaccination and SARS-CoV-2 variants. TCRdb keeps only in-frame clones here, not all; method: immunoSEQ multiplex PCR. The sample contains roughly 700,000 clones, 80% to 90% of which appear only once. This material consisted of peripheral blood, taken in a trial of Ad26.COV2.S vaccine versus placebo. These receptors were obtained from a person aged 18 to 65 who received the Ad26.COV2.S COVID-19 vaccine or a placebo. CDR3s include the opening cysteine and the closing phenylalanine or tryptophan. D genes are given only for firm matches. Clone size appears in some rows only: once, few, many, or a class for an expanded clone.

j_call	d_call	clone_size	v_call	cdr3_aa
TRBJ2-3	TRBD2	NA	TRBV3-1/TRBV3-2	CASSPAPAGGQITQYF
TRBJ1-6	NA	NA	TRBV2	CATGPGRNGSPLHF
TRBJ1-1	NA	NA	TRBV5-1	CASSLASGRAEAFF
TRBJ1-2	TRBD1	NA	TRBV10-3	CAIRGQGLNYGYTF
TRBJ1-2	NA	NA	TRBV30	CAWSSSGIYGYTF
TRBJ2-3	NA	NA	TRBV4-2	CASSPGTATDTQYF
TRBJ1-3	NA	few	TRBV4-1	CASSRPGPGNTIYF
TRBJ2-4	NA	NA	TRBV30	CAWSGRNRVAKNIQYF
TRBJ1-6	NA	NA	TRBV4-1	CASSQDTGLIMALHF
TRBJ2-7	NA	NA	TRBV7-9	CASSFSSGSYEQYF
TRBJ1-3	NA	NA	TRBV30	CARGGNTIYF
TRBJ2-3	TRBD1	NA	TRBV19	CASAGTEYTDTQYF
TRBJ2-2	NA	NA	TRBV24-1	CATSDFSQTTGELFF
TRBJ2-4	TRBD2	NA	TRBV18	CASSHQFTSGVAKNIQYF
TRBJ2-3	NA	NA	TRBV15	CATSRDVGSDTQYF
TRBJ2-1	NA	NA	TRBV10-3	CAISSYNEQFF
TRBJ2-1	TRBD2	once	TRBV27	CASSLKGTMRYYNEQFF
TRBJ1-2	TRBD1	once	TRBV3-1/TRBV3-2	CASSQGGQGGGYTF
TRBJ2-7	NA	NA	TRBV19	CASSIDFGTYEQYF
TRBJ2-4	NA	NA	TRBV3-1/TRBV3-2	CASSQGQAKNIQYF
TRBJ1-5	TRBD1	NA	TRBV12-3/TRBV12-4	CASRGQDSGPQHF
TRBJ1-2	NA	NA	TRBV7-8	CASSVAGGGGGYTF
TRBJ2-5	TRBD1	once	TRBV5-1	CASSQQGGGGETQYF
TRBJ2-7	TRBD1	NA	TRBV6-1	CASSDRDRSSYEQYF
TRBJ2-5	NA	NA	TRBV29-1	CSVSGSQETQYF
TRBJ2-3	TRBD2	NA	TRBV30	CAWSHSGRARDTQYF
TRBJ2-7	NA	NA	TRBV5-1	CASSSDRREILYEQYF
TRBJ2-7	NA	NA	TRBV27	CASSLSPPPGSSYEQYF
TRBJ2-5	TRBD2	NA	TRBV7-2	CASSLRTSEWETQYF
TRBJ1-2	NA	NA	TRBV7-9	CASSSTPRGARRDGYTF
TRBJ2-1	TRBD1	NA	TRBV29-1	CSGTGPSSYNEQFF
TRBJ2-1	NA	NA	TRBV19	CATYPGGHSDEQFF
TRBJ2-7	NA	NA	TRBV11-2	CASSFGQEGYEQYF
TRBJ2-1	NA	NA	TRBV27	CASSLSRGSVYEQFF
TRBJ2-1	TRBD2	NA	TRBV9	CASSVLPGLAGGGNEQFF
TRBJ2-7	TRBD2	NA	TRBV3-1/TRBV3-2	CASSPTSGKVEQYF
TRBJ1-2	NA	NA	TRBV3-1/TRBV3-2	CASSQDSRNGLYGYTF
TRBJ2-7	TRBD1	NA	TRBV19	CARDLTGGHEQYF
TRBJ2-3	NA	NA	TRBV12-5	CASGYDGGGTDTQYF
TRBJ2-7	TRBD1	once	TRBV6-1	CASSEAPGGYEQYF
TRBJ2-7	NA	NA	TRBV9	CASSLLGEAWEQYF